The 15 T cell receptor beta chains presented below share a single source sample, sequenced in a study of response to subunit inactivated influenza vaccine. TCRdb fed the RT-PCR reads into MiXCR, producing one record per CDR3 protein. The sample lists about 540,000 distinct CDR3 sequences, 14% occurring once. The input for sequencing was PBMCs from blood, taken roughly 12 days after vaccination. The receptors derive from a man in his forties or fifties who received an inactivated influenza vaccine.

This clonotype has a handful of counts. CDR3 region: CASSFMGEQFF. In nucleotides, the CDR3 is TGCGCCAGCAGCTTTATGGGAGAGCAGTTCTTC. The V gene is TRBV5-1, the J gene TRBJ2-1; D is uncertain. V was cut by 2 bases and J by 10 bases, with 7 bases left in between. This CDR3 region has 11 residues. Germline lookup yields CDR1 SGHRS and CDR2 YFSETQ.

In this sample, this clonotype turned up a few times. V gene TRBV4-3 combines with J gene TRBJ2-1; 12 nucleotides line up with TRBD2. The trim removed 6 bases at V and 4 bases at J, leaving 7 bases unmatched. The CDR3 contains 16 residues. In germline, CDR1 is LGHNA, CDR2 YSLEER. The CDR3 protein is CASSSRTSGEYNEQFF. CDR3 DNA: TGCGCCAGCAGTTCTCGGACTAGCGGGGAATACAATGAGCAGTTCTTC.

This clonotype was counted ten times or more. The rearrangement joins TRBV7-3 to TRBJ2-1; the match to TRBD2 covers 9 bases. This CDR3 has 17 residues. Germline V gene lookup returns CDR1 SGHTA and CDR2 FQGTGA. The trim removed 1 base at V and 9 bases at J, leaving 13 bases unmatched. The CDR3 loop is CASSLSGASGAEGEQFF. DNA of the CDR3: TGTGCCAGCAGCTTAAGTGGGGCTAGCGGGGCCGAAGGTGAGCAGTTCTTC.

CDR3 sequence (DNA): TGTGCCAGCAGCGATGGACAGGGGGCGGACGTTAGGGTCTACGAGCAGTACTTC. Encoded protein: CASSDGQGADVRVYEQYF. The rearrangement links TRBV3-1 to TRBJ2-7, with 11 bases aligning to TRBD1. V shed 5 bases, J shed 3 bases, and the junction held 15 bases outside the gene matches. CDR3 size: 18 residues. The germline V gene has CDR1 LGHDT and CDR2 YNNKEL (reference sequence).

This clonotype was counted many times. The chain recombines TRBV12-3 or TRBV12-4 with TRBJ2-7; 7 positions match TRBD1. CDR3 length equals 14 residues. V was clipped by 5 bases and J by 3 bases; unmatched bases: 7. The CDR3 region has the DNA TGTGCCAGCAGTCAACCTGACAGGGACTACGAGCAGTACTTC. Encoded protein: CASSQPDRDYEQYF.

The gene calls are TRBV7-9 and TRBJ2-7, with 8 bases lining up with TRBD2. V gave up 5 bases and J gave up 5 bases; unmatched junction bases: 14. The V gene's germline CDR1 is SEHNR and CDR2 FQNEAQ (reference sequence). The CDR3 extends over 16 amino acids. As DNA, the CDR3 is TGTGCCAGCAGCATCTCCCTAGGCGGGGGGAACGACGAGCAGTACTTC. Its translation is CASSISLGGGNDEQYF.

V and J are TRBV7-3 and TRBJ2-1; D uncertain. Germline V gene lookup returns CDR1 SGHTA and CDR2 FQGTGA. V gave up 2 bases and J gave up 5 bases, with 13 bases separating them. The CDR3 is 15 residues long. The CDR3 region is CASSLYPVTNNEQFF. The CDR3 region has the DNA TGTGCCAGCAGCTTATATCCGGTGACAAACAATGAGCAGTTCTTC.

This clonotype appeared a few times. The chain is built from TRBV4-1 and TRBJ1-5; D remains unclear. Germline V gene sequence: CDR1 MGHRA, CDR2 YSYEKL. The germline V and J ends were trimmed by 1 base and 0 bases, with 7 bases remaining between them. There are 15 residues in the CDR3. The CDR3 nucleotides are TGCGCCAGCAGCCAAGGACATTATAGCAATCAGCCCCAGCATTTT. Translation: CASSQGHYSNQPQHF.

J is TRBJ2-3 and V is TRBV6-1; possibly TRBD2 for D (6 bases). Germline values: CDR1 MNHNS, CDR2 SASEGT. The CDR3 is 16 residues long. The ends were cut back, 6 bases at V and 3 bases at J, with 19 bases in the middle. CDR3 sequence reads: CASSSPAGYATDTQYF. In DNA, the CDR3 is TGTGCCAGCAGCAGTCCGGCGGGATATGCGACAGATACGCAGTATTTT.

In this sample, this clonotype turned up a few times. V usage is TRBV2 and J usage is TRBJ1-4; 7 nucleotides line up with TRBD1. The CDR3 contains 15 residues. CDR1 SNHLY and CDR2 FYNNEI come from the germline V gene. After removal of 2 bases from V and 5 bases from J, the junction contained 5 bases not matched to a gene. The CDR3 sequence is CASSERSGGNEKLFF. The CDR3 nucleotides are TGTGCCAGCAGTGAAAGATCAGGGGGAAATGAAAAACTGTTTTTT.

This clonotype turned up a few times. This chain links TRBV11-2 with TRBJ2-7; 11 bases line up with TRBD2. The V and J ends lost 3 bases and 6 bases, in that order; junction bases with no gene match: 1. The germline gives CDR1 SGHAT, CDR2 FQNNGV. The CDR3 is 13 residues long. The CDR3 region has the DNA TGTGCCAGCAGCTTTGGACTAGCGGGCGAGCAGTACTTC. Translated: CASSFGLAGEQYF.

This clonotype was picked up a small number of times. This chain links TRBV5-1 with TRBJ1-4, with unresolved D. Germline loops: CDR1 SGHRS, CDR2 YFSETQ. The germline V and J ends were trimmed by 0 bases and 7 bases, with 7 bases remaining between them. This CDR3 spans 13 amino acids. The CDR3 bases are TGCGCCAGCAGCTTGGAAGCCCGTGAAAAACTGTTTTTT. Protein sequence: CASSLEAREKLFF. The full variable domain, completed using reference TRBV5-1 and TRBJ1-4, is KAGVTQTPRYLIKTRGQQVTLSCSPISGHRSVSWYQQTPGQGLQFLFEYFSETQRNKGNFPGRFSGRQFSNSRSEMNVSTLELGDSALYLCASSLEAREKLFFGSGTQLSVL.

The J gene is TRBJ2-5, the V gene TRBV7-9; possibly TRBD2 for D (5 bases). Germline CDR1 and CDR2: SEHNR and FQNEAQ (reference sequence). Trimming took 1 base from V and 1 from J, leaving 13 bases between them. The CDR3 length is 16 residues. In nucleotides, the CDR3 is TGTGCCAGCAGCTTAGAGGTGGGAGAGGGCCAAGAGACCCAGTACTTC. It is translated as CASSLEVGEGQETQYF.

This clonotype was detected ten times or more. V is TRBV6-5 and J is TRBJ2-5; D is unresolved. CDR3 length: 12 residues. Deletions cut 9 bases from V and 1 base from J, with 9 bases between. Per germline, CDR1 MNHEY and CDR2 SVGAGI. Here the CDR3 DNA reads TGTGCCAGTGGACGGCCCCAAGAGACCCAGTACTTC. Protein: CASGRPQETQYF.

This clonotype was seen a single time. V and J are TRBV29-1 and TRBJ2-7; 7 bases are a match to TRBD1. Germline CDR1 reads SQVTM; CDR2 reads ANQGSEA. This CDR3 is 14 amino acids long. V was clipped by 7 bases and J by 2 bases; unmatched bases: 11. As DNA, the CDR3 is TGCAGCGCTTCCTCTTCCGGGACAGCCTACGAGCAGTACTTC. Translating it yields CSASSSGTAYEQYF.